One sample yielded the 4 T cell receptor beta chains listed below, sequenced in a study of T-cell reconstitution after alpha-beta-depleted transplantation in children. Using unique molecular identifiers, the investigators prepared the TCRbeta library. TCRdb fed the PCR reads into MiXCR, producing one record per CDR3 protein. The sample has about 360,000 distinct CDR3 sequences; 10% to 15% are singletons. The starting material was PBMCs, obtained from the stem cell graft. The receptors come from a human donor who donated a stem cell graft to a child with Fanconi anemia.

By sample share, this clonotype is medium-sized (0.01 to 0.1%). This sequence joins TRBV5-1 and TRBJ2-1; no firm D call. V lost 6 bases to trimming and J lost 4 bases, with 11 bases between them. Germline V gene lookup returns CDR1 SGHRS and CDR2 YFSETQ. This CDR3 spans 13 amino acids. The CDR3: CASTSRPYNEQFF. CDR3 coding DNA: TGCGCCAGCACCTCGAGACCATACAATGAGCAGTTCTTC.

The rearrangement uses TRBV12-3 or TRBV12-4 and TRBJ1-4; TRBD1 might be the D (5 bases). This CDR3 is 13 amino acids long. With 6 bases removed from V and 7 bases from J, the gap between germline ends came to 12 bases. The CDR3 DNA sequence: TGTGCCAGCAGCGCCCGGACACTTGAAAAACTGTTTTTT. Its protein product is CASSARTLEKLFF.

The V and J genes are TRBV7-9 and TRBJ2-1, with D uncertain. The CDR3 has 16 amino acids. V was cut by 2 bases and J by 0 bases, with 11 bases left in between. CDR1 is SEHNR, CDR2 FQNEAQ, per germline (reference sequence). The CDR3 loop is CASSLRRQGSYNEQFF. The CDR3 nucleotides read TGTGCCAGCAGCTTACGGCGACAAGGCTCCTACAATGAGCAGTTCTTC.

This chain links TRBV3-1 with TRBJ2-3; D possibly corresponds to TRBD1 (5 bases). The germline CDR1 and CDR2 sequences are LGHDT and YNNKEL (reference sequence). Trimming stripped 0 bases from V and 0 bases from J, with 10 bases between. This CDR3 is 16 amino acids long. This CDR3 is CASSQDRGFSTDTQYF. CDR3 sequence (DNA): TGTGCCAGCAGCCAAGATAGGGGCTTCAGCACAGATACGCAGTATTTT.